What follows describes a single T cell receptor beta chain. The CDR3 totals 15 residues. Trimming took 4 bases from V and 5 from J, leaving 14 bases between them. CDR1 LGHNA and CDR2 YSLEER come from the germline V gene. The protocol was immunoSEQ multiplex PCR, while the TCRdb copy is restricted to in-frame clones and leaves out a portion. This sample has roughly 20,000 clones, with 70% to 75% found just once. The entry originates in a study of PD-1 blockade in classical Hodgkin lymphoma. Time point described: cycle 4 day 1 (C4D1), after 6 weeks of nivolumab. Autologous stem cell transplantation was followed by relapse in every patient, and brentuximab vedotin exposure varied. Purification of CD4+ T cells from thawed PBMCs was performed via magnetic negative selection.

The chain couples TRBV4-3 to TRBJ2-2, with TRBD2 as a possible D gene (7 bases). This TCR came from a human donor with classical Hodgkin lymphoma. This sample comprised CD4+ T cells from blood, obtained before the fourth cycle of nivolumab. The CDR3 DNA is TGCGCCAGCAGCCGAGGGGGGGTTGGAACCGGGGAGCTGTTTTTT. Translated, it gives CASSRGGVGTGELFF.